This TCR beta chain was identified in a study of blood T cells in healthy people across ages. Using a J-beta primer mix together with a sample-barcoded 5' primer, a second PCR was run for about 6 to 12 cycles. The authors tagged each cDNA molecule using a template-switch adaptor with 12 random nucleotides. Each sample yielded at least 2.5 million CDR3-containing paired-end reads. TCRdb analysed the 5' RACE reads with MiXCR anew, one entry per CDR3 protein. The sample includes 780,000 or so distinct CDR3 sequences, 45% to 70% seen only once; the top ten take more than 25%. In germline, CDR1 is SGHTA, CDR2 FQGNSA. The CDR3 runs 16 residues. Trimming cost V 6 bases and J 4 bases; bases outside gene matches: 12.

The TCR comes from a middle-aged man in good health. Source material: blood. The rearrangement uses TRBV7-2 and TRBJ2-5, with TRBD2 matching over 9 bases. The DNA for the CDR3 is TGTGCCAGCAGACTAAAGGGACTAGCTTTGAGAGAGACCCAGTACTTC. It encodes CASRLKGLALRETQYF.